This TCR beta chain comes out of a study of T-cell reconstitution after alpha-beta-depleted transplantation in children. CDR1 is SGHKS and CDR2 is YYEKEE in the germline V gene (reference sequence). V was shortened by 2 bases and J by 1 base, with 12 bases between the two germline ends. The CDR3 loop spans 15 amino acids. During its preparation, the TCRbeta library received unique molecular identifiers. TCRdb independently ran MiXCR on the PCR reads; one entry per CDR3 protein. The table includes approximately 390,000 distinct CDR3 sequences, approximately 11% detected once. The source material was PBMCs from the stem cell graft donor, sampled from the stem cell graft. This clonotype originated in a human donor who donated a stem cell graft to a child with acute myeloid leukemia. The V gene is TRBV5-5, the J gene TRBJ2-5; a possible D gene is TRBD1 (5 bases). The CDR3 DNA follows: TGTGCCAGCAGCTTCACCACAGGTATCCAAGAGACCCAGTACTTC. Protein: CASSFTTGIQETQYF. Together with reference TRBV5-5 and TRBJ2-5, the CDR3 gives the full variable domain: DAGVTQSPTHLIKTRGQQVTLRCSPISGHKSVSWYQQVLGQGPQFIFQYYEKEERGRGNFPDRFSARQFPNYSSELNVNALLLGDSALYLCASSFTTGIQETQYFGPGTRLLVL.